This T cell receptor beta chain was sequenced in a study of blood T cells in healthy people across ages. The germline V gene has CDR1 MNHNS and CDR2 SASEGT. Trimming pared 1 base from V and 1 base from J, leaving 8 bases between. This CDR3 contains 15 residues. Then a second PCR, running roughly 7 to 11 cycles, was carried out with a sample-barcoded 5' primer and a J-beta primer mix. Every sample produced at least 2.5 million CDR3-containing paired-end reads. One entry per CDR3 protein results from TCRdb running MiXCR on the 5' RACE reads. This sample has about 1.8 million distinct CDR3 sequences; about 49% occur once, and the top ten carry approximately 2.1%. The sample, about 9.2 milliliters of peripheral blood, was drawn from each donor. Total RNA was isolated from each sample in quantities of at least 5 micrograms. General study results and limits: Estimated diversity that came from one million T cells was considered an underestimate.

With regard to this clonotype: The antigen remains undetermined.

The clonotype originates from a middle-aged woman in good health. The chain recombines TRBV6-1 with TRBJ1-5; D is ambiguous. Sequencing input: blood. The CDR3 loop is CASSEVSVSNQPQHF. The CDR3 nucleotides read TGTGCCAGCAGTGAAGTGTCAGTAAGCAATCAGCCCCAGCATTTT.